This T cell receptor (beta chain) was sequenced during a study of T cell responses to AZD1222 COVID-19 vaccine. Turning to the study itself: The analysis combined second doses at about 4 or about 12 weeks. Study outcomes and limitations: Increased Spike-specific TCR breadth and depth were observed after two AZD1222 doses. Of the AZD1222 recipients, only 5 or 6 were seropositive at baseline. Spike-wide coverage was observed for vaccine-associated CD4 TCRs, with dominant responses at 160-218 and 743-854.

Here immunoSEQ multiplex PCR was the method, and the copy in TCRdb shows in-frame clones only, minus some. This table holds 140,000 or so clones, about 90% found once. Concerning this clone itself: Antigen specificity is unknown.

The CDR3 sequence is 15 residues long. Trimming removed 6 bases at V and 7 bases at J, with 19 bases between. Germline V gene lookup returns CDR1 MNHEY and CDR2 SVGAGI. The chain has TRBV6-5 and TRBJ1-5; possibly TRBD1 for D (6 bases). The receptor was isolated from an adult in good health. Sequencing was performed on peripheral blood, taken on day 0 of AZD1222 vaccination. The CDR3 loop reads CASSNGGVTGQPQHF. The CDR3 DNA sequence: TGTGCCAGCAGCAACGGGGGGGTAACAGGGCAGCCCCAGCATTTT.